This T cell receptor (beta chain) was sequenced during a study of cytotoxic CD8 clonotypes in ibrutinib-treated CLL. The wider study: Treatment had run for a median roughly 13 months, range 6 to 36, when response samples were taken. Study-level points and caveats: Once treatment began, public clonotypes, which were uncommon, contracted or stayed stable.

Repertoires were generated with immunoSEQ multiplex PCR, while TCRdb's copy carries only in-frame clones and drops some. In the table there are 95,000 to 100,000 clones, 78% of which are singletons. With regard to this clone: Its target is not known.

The germline V gene encodes CDR1 MNHEY and CDR2 SMNVEV (reference sequence). Trimming took off 5 bases at V and 2 bases at J, with 7 bases between the two ends. The CDR3 has 14 amino acids. The origin of this receptor is a human donor with chronic lymphocytic leukemia. V is TRBV27 and J is TRBJ1-6, with unresolved D. The material was PBMCs, obtained after 12 months of ibrutinib treatment. CDR3 bases: TGTGCCAGCAGTGCTGACACCTATAATTCACCCCTCCACTTT. Translated: CASSADTYNSPLHF.